This TCR beta chain stems from a study of cytomegalovirus exposure and HLA in healthy donors. Across the study: The 90 to 150 validation repertoires matched the 600 to 700 first-cohort repertoires in platform, a later analysis reported.

The assay was immunoSEQ multiplex PCR, and TCRdb's table has in-frame clones only and misses some. This repertoire shows 90,000 to 150,000 clones, 85% to 90% found once; its top ten account for about 6.9%. CDR1 is SGHVS, CDR2 FQNEAQ, per germline. This CDR3 comprises 16 residues. V was pared by 0 bases and J by 6 bases, with 8 bases of the junction left unmatched. Sequences were obtained from PBMCs. The receptor was derived from a woman between 18 and 30 years old in good health and CMV-seropositive. V gene TRBV7-8 combines with J gene TRBJ1-5; 7 nucleotides line up with TRBD1. The CDR3 protein is CASSLALQGGAQPQHF. The CDR3 coding sequence is TGTGCCAGCAGCTTAGCTCTCCAGGGGGGAGCTCAGCCCCAGCATTTT. The whole variable domain, remainder taken from reference TRBV7-8 and TRBJ1-5, is GAGVSQSPRYKVAKRGQDVALRCDPISGHVSLFWYQQALGQGPEFLTYFQNEAQLDKSGLPSDRFFAERPEGSVSTLKIQRTQQEDSAVYLCASSLALQGGAQPQHFGDGTRLSIL.